This T cell receptor beta chain stems from a study of CXCR3-negative and CXCR3-positive naive CD8 T cells. Measured by frequency, this clonotype is medium-sized (0.01 to 0.1%). Antigen specificity is unknown. The method, 5' RACE with UMI labels, was used to prepare the TRB cDNA libraries. TCRdb reprocessed the 5' RACE reads, keeping one entry per CDR3 protein, no DNA. The sample has about 63,000 distinct CDR3 sequences. Germline V gene data show CDR1 as SGHVS and CDR2 as FQNEAQ. The CDR3 runs to 16 residues. General study results and limits: Naive CXCR3-positive cells had TRB CDR3s more hydrophobic than those of CXCR3-negative naive cells.

The specimen sequenced was naive CXCR3+ CD8+ T cells from blood. Sample subset: CD45RO-CCR7+CD27+CD95- naive CD8+ T cells expressing CXCR3 (TNR3+). This rearrangement joins TRBV7-8 to TRBJ2-6; TCRdb reports TRBD2, a call that lacks DNA to check it against. The sequence came from a human donor in good health. Some clones in this sample may be carry-over from other donors' samples. This CDR3 reads CASSLWALSGANVLTF.